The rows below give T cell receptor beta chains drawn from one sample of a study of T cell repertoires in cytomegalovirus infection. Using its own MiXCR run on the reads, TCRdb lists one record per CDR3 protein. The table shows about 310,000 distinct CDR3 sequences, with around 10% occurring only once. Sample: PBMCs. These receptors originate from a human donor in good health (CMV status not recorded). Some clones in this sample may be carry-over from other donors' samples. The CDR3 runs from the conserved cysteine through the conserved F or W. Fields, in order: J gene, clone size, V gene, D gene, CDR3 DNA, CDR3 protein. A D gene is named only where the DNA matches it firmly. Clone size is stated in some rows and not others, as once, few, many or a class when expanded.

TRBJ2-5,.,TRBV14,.,TGTGCCAGCAGCCAAGATATGGCCCCCCAAGAGACCCAGTACTTC,CASSQDMAPQETQYF
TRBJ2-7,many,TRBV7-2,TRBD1,TGTGCCAGCAGCTTAGGGGACAGGGGGCTACGCGCCTACGAGCAGTACTTC,CASSLGDRGLRAYEQYF
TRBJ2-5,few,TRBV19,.,TGTGCCAGTAGTCTTCAAGAGGGGACCCAGTACTTC,CASSLQEGTQYF
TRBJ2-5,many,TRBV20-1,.,TGCAGTGCTGCACGGGGGGCCGGAGAGACCCAGTACTTC,CSAARGAGETQYF
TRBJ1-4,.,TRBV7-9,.,TGTGCCAGCAGCTTAGGCAGGACATCTTTTTTT,CASSLGRTSFF
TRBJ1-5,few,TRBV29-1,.,TGCAGCGTCCAGGACGGTAGCAATCAGCCCCAGCATTTT,CSVQDGSNQPQHF
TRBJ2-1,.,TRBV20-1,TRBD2,TGCAGTGCTAGAAGGACTAGCGGGGGCTACAATGAGCAGTTCTTC,CSARRTSGGYNEQFF
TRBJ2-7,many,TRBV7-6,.,TGTGCCAGCAGCTTGACGCGGGGCCCGCGAGAAGAGCAGTACTTC,CASSLTRGPREEQYF
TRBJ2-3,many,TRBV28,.,TGTGCCAGCAGTGGCCCCCGGGGGGCCGGGGATACGCAGTATTTT,CASSGPRGAGDTQYF
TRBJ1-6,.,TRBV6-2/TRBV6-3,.,TGTGCCAGCAGTCGTTGGATGCCCGAACAGCATTCACCCCTCCACTTT,CASSRWMPEQHSPLHF
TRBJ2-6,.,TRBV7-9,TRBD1,TGTGCCAGCAGGTCGACAGGGGACTCTGGGGCCAACGTCCTGACTTTC,CASRSTGDSGANVLTF
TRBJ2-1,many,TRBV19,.,TGTGCCAGTAACAAGGTGGGCTACAATGAGCAGTTCTTC,CASNKVGYNEQFF
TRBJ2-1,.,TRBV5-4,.,TGTGCCAGCAGCTTGGACCGCAGGGGGGAGGACAATGAGCAGTTCTTC,CASSLDRRGEDNEQFF
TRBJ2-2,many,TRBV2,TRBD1,TGTGCCAGCAGTGCAGGGACAGGGGTGATCGGGGAGCTGTTTTTT,CASSAGTGVIGELFF
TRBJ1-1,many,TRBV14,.,TGTGCCAGCAGCCCGCTGATTTTTTTCGGGAACACTGAAGCTTTCTTT,CASSPLIFFGNTEAFF
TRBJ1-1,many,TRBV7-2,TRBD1,TGTGCCAGCAGCTTAAGGAAGGGGGCAAACACTGAAGCTTTCTTT,CASSLRKGANTEAFF
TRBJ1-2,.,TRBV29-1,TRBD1,TGCAGCGTTGAGCCCCCGGGGTGGACAGGGAATGGCTACACCTTC,CSVEPPGWTGNGYTF
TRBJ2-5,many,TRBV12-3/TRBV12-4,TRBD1,TGTGCCAGCAGTTCCGGGAACAGGGGAGTAGAGACCCAGTACTTC,CASSSGNRGVETQYF
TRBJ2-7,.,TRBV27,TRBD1,TGTGCCAGCACCCTGCGGACAGGGGGTTACTACGAGCAGTACTTC,CASTLRTGGYYEQYF
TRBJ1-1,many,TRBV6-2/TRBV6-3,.,TGTGCCAGCAGTTACACCCACCGGGGTGAAGCTTTCTTT,CASSYTHRGEAFF
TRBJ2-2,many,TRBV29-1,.,TGCAGCGTCGGTACGACAGTGGCCACCGGGGAGCTGTTTTTT,CSVGTTVATGELFF
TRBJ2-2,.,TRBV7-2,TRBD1,TGTGCCAGCAGCTCATCCGTGGCCCGACAGGGGTCGGTGAGGACCGGGGAGCTGTTTTTT,CASSSSVARQGSVRTGELFF
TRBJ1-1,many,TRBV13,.,TGTGCCAGCAGCTCAAAGGTGGGCAACACTGAAGCTTTCTTT,CASSSKVGNTEAFF
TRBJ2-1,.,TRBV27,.,TGTGCCAGCAGTCTCTTGCCTGGACAGATCTACAATGAGCAGTTCTTC,CASSLLPGQIYNEQFF
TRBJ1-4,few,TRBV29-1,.,TGCAGCGGTCGACAGACTGCAACTAATGAAAAACTGTTTTTT,CSGRQTATNEKLFF
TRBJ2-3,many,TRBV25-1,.,TGTGCCAGCAGTGAAGGGGCTGCAGATACGCAGTATTTT,CASSEGAADTQYF
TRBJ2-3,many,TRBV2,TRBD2,TGTGCCAGCAGCCGGAGCGGGAGGACAGATACGCAGTATTTT,CASSRSGRTDTQYF
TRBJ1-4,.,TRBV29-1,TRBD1,TGCAGCGTTGTTGCCAGGGGGGAAGAAAAACTGTTTTTT,CSVVARGEEKLFF
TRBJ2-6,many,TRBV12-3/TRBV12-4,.,TGTGCCAGCAGCCAGGGGGCCAACGTCCTGACTTTC,CASSQGANVLTF
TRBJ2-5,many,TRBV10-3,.,TGTGCCATCAGTGGCAGCTACGAAGAGACCCAGTACTTC,CAISGSYEETQYF
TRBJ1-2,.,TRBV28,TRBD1,TGTGCCAGCAGATTGGGACAGCCTAGCAGCTACACCTTC,CASRLGQPSSYTF
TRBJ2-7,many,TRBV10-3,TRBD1,TGTGCCATCAGTTCAAGTCCCGGGACAGGCTCCTACGAGCAGTACTTC,CAISSSPGTGSYEQYF